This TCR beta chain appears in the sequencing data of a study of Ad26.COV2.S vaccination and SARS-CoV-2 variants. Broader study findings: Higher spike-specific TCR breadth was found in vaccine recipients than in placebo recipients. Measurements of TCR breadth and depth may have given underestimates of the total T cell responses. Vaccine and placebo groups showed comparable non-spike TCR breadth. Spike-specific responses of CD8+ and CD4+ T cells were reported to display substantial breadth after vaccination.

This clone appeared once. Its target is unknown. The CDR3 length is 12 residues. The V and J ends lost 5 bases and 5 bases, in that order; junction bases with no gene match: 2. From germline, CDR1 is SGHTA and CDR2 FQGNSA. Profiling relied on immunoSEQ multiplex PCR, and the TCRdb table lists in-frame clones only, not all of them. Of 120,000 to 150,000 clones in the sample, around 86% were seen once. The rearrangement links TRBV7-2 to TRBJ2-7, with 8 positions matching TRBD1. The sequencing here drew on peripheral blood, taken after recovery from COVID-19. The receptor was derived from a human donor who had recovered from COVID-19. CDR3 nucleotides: TGTGCCAGCAGCAAGGACAGGGACGAGCAGTACTTC. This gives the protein CASSKDRDEQYF.